These 27 T cell receptor beta chains share one sample of origin, sequenced in a study of blood T cells in healthy people across ages. A second about 6 to 11 cycle PCR used barcoded and J-beta primers. One entry per CDR3 protein, called by TCRdb with MiXCR from the 5' RACE reads. The sample contains fewer than 900,000 distinct CDR3 sequences, approximately 49% of which appear only once. The sample taken for sequencing was blood. The receptor set was obtained from a woman aged 55-69 years in good health.

CDR3 sequence reads: CAIMGGQGYNEQFF. The CDR3 DNA follows: TGTGCCATCATGGGGGGACAGGGGTACAATGAGCAGTTCTTC. The gene calls are TRBV10-3 and TRBJ2-1; TRBD1 agrees at 10 bases. Germline V lookup: CDR1 ENHRY, CDR2 SYGVKD. Germline trimming cut 7 bases from V and 4 bases from J; bases unmatched to any gene: 4. This CDR3 comprises 14 residues.

This clonotype was detected many times. DNA of the CDR3: TGTGCCAGCAGTTCTCCAGGGGAGACCCAGTACTTC. The encoded protein is CASSSPGETQYF. The V gene is TRBV7-2, the J gene TRBJ2-5; the D gene is possibly TRBD1 (5 bases). Between the trimmed V and J ends, which lost 6 bases and 5 bases, there was a span of 10 bases. CDR1 and CDR2 (germline): SGHTA, FQGNSA. The CDR3 is made up of 12 amino acids.

The chain recombines TRBV28 with TRBJ2-5; the match to TRBD2 covers 8 bases. Losses at the gene ends were 7 bases for V and 3 bases for J; bases not matched to a gene: 10. The CDR3 runs 15 residues. Germline assignment: CDR1 MDHEN and CDR2 SYDVKM. In nucleotides, the CDR3 is TGTGCCAGCACCGTTACATATAGCGGGGAAGAGACCCAGTACTTC. It specifies CASTVTYSGEETQYF.

The chain combines TRBV14 with TRBJ2-1; D is unresolved. Germline CDR1 is SGHDN and CDR2 is FVKESK. V lost 4 bases and J lost 0, with 7 bases in between. The CDR3 consists of 14 residues. The CDR3 protein is CASSPSSSYNEQFF. For the CDR3, the DNA is TGTGCCAGCAGCCCCTCAAGCTCCTACAATGAGCAGTTCTTC.

The rearrangement uses TRBV20-1 and TRBJ2-4; D uncertain. The CDR3 covers 15 residues. V was trimmed by 1 base and J by 0 bases, leaving 10 bases between them. The germline CDR1 and CDR2 sequences are DFQATT and SNEGSKA (reference sequence). The CDR3 reads CSARAPRLAKNIQYF. For the CDR3, the DNA is TGCAGTGCTAGAGCCCCCAGACTAGCCAAAAACATTCAGTACTTC.

V gene TRBV20-1 combines with J gene TRBJ1-4; TRBD1 agrees at 8 bases. J gave up 6 bases and V 3 bases, and 6 bases lay outside the gene matches. There are 14 residues in the CDR3. Germline V gene lookup returns CDR1 DFQATT and CDR2 SNEGSKA (reference sequence). The chain's CDR3 is CSARDRAIYEKLFF. In DNA, the CDR3 is TGCAGTGCTAGGGACAGGGCGATCTATGAAAAACTGTTTTTT.

CDR3 region: CASRHTGPRNQETQYF. In DNA, the CDR3 is TGTGCCAGCAGACATACTGGACCAAGGAACCAAGAGACCCAGTACTTC. This chain joins TRBV28 and TRBJ2-5; D is unresolved. CDR3 length: 16 residues. V lost 6 bases to trimming and J lost 0 bases, with 17 bases between them. Germline assignment: CDR1 MDHEN and CDR2 SYDVKM. Combining the CDR3 with reference TRBV28 and TRBJ2-5 gives the whole variable domain DVKVTQSSRYLVKRTGEKVFLECVQDMDHENMFWYRQDPGLGLRLIYFSYDVKMKEKGDIPEGYSVSREKKERFSLILESASTNQTSMYLCASRHTGPRNQETQYFGPGTRLLVL.

This sequence joins TRBV9 and TRBJ2-1; TRBD2 matches 9 bases. Germline CDR1 SGDLS, CDR2 YYNGEE. The CDR3 length is 15 residues. Trimming took 2 bases from V and 8 from J; bases not matched to a gene: 8. CDR3 sequence reads: CASSVQISGSYEQFF. The CDR3 DNA reads as TGTGCCAGCAGCGTTCAGATTAGCGGGAGTTATGAGCAGTTCTTC.

In this sample, this clonotype turned up a few times. This chain links TRBV4-3 with TRBJ2-1; TRBD2 matches at 11 bases. V shed 2 bases, J shed 6 bases, and the junction held 9 bases outside the gene matches. Germline CDR1 is LGHNA and CDR2 is YSLEER. The CDR3 length is 17 residues. CDR3 DNA sequence: TGCGCCAGCAGCCAATCCTCGACTAGCGGGAAGGTCAATGAGCAGTTCTTC. It encodes CASSQSSTSGKVNEQFF.

The rearrangement uses TRBV20-1 and TRBJ2-7; TRBD2 is a possible D gene (6 bases). Trimming pared 6 bases from V and 3 bases from J, leaving 27 bases between. CDR3 length: 17 amino acids. Germline V CDR1 and CDR2: DFQATT, SNEGSKA (reference sequence). In nucleotides, the CDR3 is TGCAGTGCCGCCCTCAGGTCGCGGACGGGAGCCCGCTACGAGCAGTACTTC. This gives the protein CSAALRSRTGARYEQYF.

V usage is TRBV6-5 and J usage is TRBJ1-1; possible D gene TRBD1, 6 bases. V lost 2 bases to trimming and J lost 4 bases, with 17 bases between them. This CDR3 region has 16 residues. Germline V gene lookup returns CDR1 MNHEY and CDR2 SVGAGI. The CDR3 loop is CASSYRRGSSITEAFF. Here the CDR3 DNA reads TGTGCCAGCAGTTACAGAAGGGGGTCCTCTATCACTGAAGCTTTCTTT.

In this sample, this clonotype turned up once. The gene calls are TRBV19 and TRBJ1-1, with D perhaps TRBD1 (6 bases). Germline values: CDR1 LNHDA, CDR2 SQIVND (reference sequence). Trimming removed 4 bases from V and 0 bases from J, with 9 bases in between. The CDR3 has 14 residues. DNA of the CDR3: TGTGCCAGTAGTACAGGGGCGCTGAACACTGAAGCTTTCTTT. It encodes CASSTGALNTEAFF.

V is TRBV20-1 and J is TRBJ2-7; 9 bases align to TRBD2. The CDR3 has 16 amino acids. Unmatched junction bases numbered 16, after V lost 0 bases and J lost 10 bases. Per the germline V gene, CDR1 is DFQATT and CDR2 is SNEGSKA (reference sequence). The CDR3 DNA follows: TGCAGTGCTAGAGATCCTTGGGCGGGAGGGCCGAAAACCCAGTACTTC. Protein product: CSARDPWAGGPKTQYF.

V usage is TRBV19 and J usage is TRBJ2-5; TRBD1 might be the D (6 bases). Gene TRBJ2-7 matches the end of the DNA better, so the J call may be wrong. CDR1 and CDR2 from the germline V gene are LNHDA and SQIVND (reference sequence). The CDR3 is 11 amino acids. In DNA form, the CDR3 reads TGTGCCAGTAAACAGGGAGTCGAGCAGTACTTC. Its protein is CASKQGVEQYF.

The CDR3 nucleotides read TGTGCCACCAGTGACTGGACTAGCGGTTACAATGAGCAGTTCTTC. It is translated as CATSDWTSGYNEQFF. The rearrangement joins TRBV24-1 to TRBJ2-1; TRBD2 matches 10 bases. The CDR3 runs to 15 residues. V dropped 4 bases and J dropped 4; count of bases not matched to a gene: 3. Germline V lookup: CDR1 KGHDR, CDR2 SFDVKD.

The genes are TRBV2 and TRBJ2-5; no firm D call. Germline lookup yields CDR1 SNHLY and CDR2 FYNNEI. The CDR3 contains 12 residues. V was clipped by 6 bases and J by 3 bases, with 8 bases between them. The CDR3 loop reads CASSPQKETQYF. The CDR3 bases are TGTGCCAGCAGCCCACAGAAAGAGACCCAGTACTTC.

The chain couples TRBV12-3 or TRBV12-4 to TRBJ2-7; TRBD2 is a possible D gene (7 bases). Trimming removed 3 bases from V and 2 bases from J, with 11 bases in between. CDR3 length: 14 residues. CDR3 residues: CASSLGAGAYEQYF. The CDR3 nucleotides are TGTGCCAGCAGTTTGGGGGCGGGGGCCTACGAGCAGTACTTC.

This clonotype has a count of ten or more. In DNA form, the CDR3 reads TGTGCCAGCAGCTCCTCAACCGGGCCAAGATACGAGCAGTACTTC. Translating it yields CASSSSTGPRYEQYF. The chain couples TRBV7-9 to TRBJ2-7; D is uncertain. In germline, CDR1 is SEHNR, CDR2 FQNEAQ (reference sequence). V lost 4 bases, J lost 4 bases, and 17 bases lay in between. The length of the CDR3 is 15 residues.

The CDR3 spells CASSVEARSTEAFF. The CDR3 DNA is TGTGCCAGCAGTGTAGAAGCGAGGAGCACTGAAGCTTTCTTT. The chain employs TRBV2 and TRBJ1-1; D gene ambiguous. The germline V gene encodes CDR1 SNHLY and CDR2 FYNNEI. V lost 4 bases and J 4 bases, leaving 13 bases between the germline ends. This CDR3 has 14 amino acids.

This clonotype appeared a single time. The gene calls are TRBV7-2 and TRBJ1-2; D gene ambiguous. Germline V lookup: CDR1 SGHTA, CDR2 FQGNSA. The CDR3 has 14 residues. Trimming removed 3 bases at V and 4 bases at J, with 12 bases between. The CDR3, as DNA: TGTGCCAGCAGCTTGGAACAGTTGGCCTATGGCTACACCTTC. Amino acids: CASSLEQLAYGYTF.

A note on this clonotype: At one end the junction does not follow the germline gene, possibly because of a read error. The chain joins TRBV7-2 to TRBJ2-3; TRBD2 matches at 11 bases. In germline, CDR1 is SGHTA, CDR2 FQGNSA. CDR3 size: 14 residues. CDR3 amino acids: CASSVAGGLDTQYF. DNA of the CDR3: TGTGCCAGCAGCGTAGCGGGAGGGCTGGATACGCAGTATTTT.

The rearrangement joins TRBV24-1 to TRBJ2-1; TRBD1 agrees at 7 bases. This CDR3 has 14 amino acids. V dropped 0 bases and J dropped 7; count of bases not matched to a gene: 2. CDR1 KGHDR and CDR2 SFDVKD come from the germline V gene. The CDR3 here is CATSDLSRGNEQFF. CDR3 nucleotide sequence: TGTGCCACCAGTGATTTGTCCAGGGGGAATGAGCAGTTCTTC.

This clonotype was detected a few times. The chain uses TRBV20-1 and TRBJ2-1, with 10 bases lining up with TRBD1. CDR1 DFQATT and CDR2 SNEGSKA come from the germline V gene (reference sequence). The CDR3 has 15 residues. Losses at the gene ends were 0 bases for V and 7 bases for J; bases not matched to a gene: 6. CDR3 protein: CSARDRRTGGNEQFF. The CDR3 DNA reads TGCAGTGCTAGAGATAGAAGGACAGGGGGGAATGAGCAGTTCTTC.

The CDR3 loop reads CASSQVPGQGMKTQYF. For the CDR3, the DNA is TGTGCCAGCAGCCAAGTGCCGGGACAGGGGATGAAGACCCAGTACTTC. The chain is built from TRBV4-2 and TRBJ2-5; TRBD1 matches at 10 bases. Germline V gene sequence: CDR1 LGHNA, CDR2 YNFKEQ. V was pared by 1 base and J by 6 bases, with 8 bases of the junction left unmatched. The CDR3 is 16 residues long.

This clonotype was seen ten or more times. V and J are TRBV5-1 and TRBJ2-5; 7 nucleotides align to TRBD1. Trimming took 2 bases from V and 0 from J; bases not matched to a gene: 1. This CDR3 comprises 14 residues. Germline V gene data show CDR1 as SGHRS and CDR2 as YFSETQ. CDR3 coding DNA: TGCGCCAGCAGCTTACAGGGGAACCAAGAGACCCAGTACTTC. It specifies CASSLQGNQETQYF.

The chain recombines TRBV28 with TRBJ2-7; 12 bases match TRBD2. CDR3 length: 16 residues. J lost 6 bases, V lost 2 bases, and 8 bases had no gene match. Germline CDR1 and CDR2: MDHEN and SYDVKM. The CDR3 spells CASSLVGLAGGPEQYF. CDR3 bases: TGTGCCAGCAGTTTAGTCGGGCTAGCGGGAGGGCCCGAGCAGTACTTC.

This clonotype has more than one count but fewer than ten. V and J are TRBV28 and TRBJ1-4, with TRBD1 identical over 9 bases. The CDR3 extends over 14 amino acids. Per the germline V gene, CDR1 is MDHEN and CDR2 is SYDVKM. V lost 6 bases to trimming and J lost 11 bases; unmatched junction nucleotides: 10. The CDR3 reads CASSRGTGTRKLFF. The CDR3 coding sequence is TGTGCCAGCAGCCGCGGGACAGGGACGAGGAAACTGTTTTTT.